The clone carrying this T cell receptor (beta chain) was recorded many times. Antigen: not known. The record originates from a study of CD8 T cells in ankylosing spondylitis. The germline V and J ends were trimmed by 4 bases and 0 bases, with 12 bases remaining between them. CDR1 KGHDR and CDR2 SFDVKD come from the germline V gene. The CDR3 has 16 amino acids. Study outcomes and limitations: Disease-linked clones reportedly concentrated significantly in matched ankylosing spondylitis synovial fluid.

TCRdb re-called the 5' RACE reads through MiXCR, storing one row per CDR3 protein. The sample includes some 200,000 distinct CDR3 sequences, roughly 18% of them seen just once. The source is a male donor aged 10-35 years with ankylosing spondylitis or in good health (not recorded which). The sample was blood, either unsorted or a sorted T cell fraction (not recorded which). V usage is TRBV24-1 and J usage is TRBJ2-1, with a weak D call TRBD2 (6 bases). The CDR3 region has the DNA TGTGCCACCAGTGACCCGACTAGTAGCTCCTACAATGAGCAGTTCTTC. It yields the protein CATSDPTSSSYNEQFF.